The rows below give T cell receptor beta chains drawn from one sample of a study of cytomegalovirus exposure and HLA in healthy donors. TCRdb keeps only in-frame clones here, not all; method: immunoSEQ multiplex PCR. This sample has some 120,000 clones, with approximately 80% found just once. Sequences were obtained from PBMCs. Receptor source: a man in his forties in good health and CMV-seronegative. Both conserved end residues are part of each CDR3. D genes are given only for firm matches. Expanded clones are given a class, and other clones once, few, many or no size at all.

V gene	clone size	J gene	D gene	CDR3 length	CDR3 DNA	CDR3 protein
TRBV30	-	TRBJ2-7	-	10	TGTGCCTGGGGAGTCTACGAGCAGTACTTC	CAWGVYEQYF
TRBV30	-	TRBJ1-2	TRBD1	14	TGTGCCTGGAGTGGGACAGGGCATAACTATGGCTACACCTTC	CAWSGTGHNYGYTF
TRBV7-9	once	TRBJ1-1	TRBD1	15	TGTGCCAGCAGCTTAGCGGCAGGGGGGAGCACTGAAGCTTTCTTT	CASSLAAGGSTEAFF
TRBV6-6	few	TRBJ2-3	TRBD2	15	TGTGCCAGCAGTTACTTAGCGGGAGACACAGATACGCAGTATTTT	CASSYLAGDTDTQYF
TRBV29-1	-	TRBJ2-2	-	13	TGCAGCGTGACACGGGGGAACACCGGGGAGCTGTTTTTT	CSVTRGNTGELFF
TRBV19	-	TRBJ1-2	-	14	TGTGCCAGTAGTATGGGGCAGGGTCAATATGGCTACACCTTC	CASSMGQGQYGYTF
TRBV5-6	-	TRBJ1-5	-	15	TGTGCCAGCAGCTTGGGTCCTGGCCCCAATCAGCCCCAGCATTTT	CASSLGPGPNQPQHF
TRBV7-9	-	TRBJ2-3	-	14	TGTGCCAGCAGCCTATCGACAGGCACAGATACGCAGTATTTT	CASSLSTGTDTQYF
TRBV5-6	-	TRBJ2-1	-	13	TGTGCCAGCAGCTTGGCCGATAGCGGTGAGCAGTTCTTC	CASSLADSGEQFF
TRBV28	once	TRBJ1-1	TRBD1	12	TGTGCCAGCAGCTCAGGGGGCTCTGAAGCTTTCTTT	CASSSGGSEAFF
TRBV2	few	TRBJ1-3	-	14	TGTGCCAGCAGTGTGGGGGGCTCTGGAAACACCATATATTTT	CASSVGGSGNTIYF
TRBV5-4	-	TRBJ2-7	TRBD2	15	TGTGCCAGCAGCTTGGGGGGACTAGCTACCTACGAGCAGTACTTC	CASSLGGLATYEQYF
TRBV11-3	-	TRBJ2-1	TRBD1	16	TGTGCCAGCAGCTTGGAAGGGACAGGGTCCTACAATGAGCAGTTCTTC	CASSLEGTGSYNEQFF
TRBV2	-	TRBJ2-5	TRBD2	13	TGTGCCAGCAACGCGGGGGGAGCGAAGACCCAGTACTTC	CASNAGGAKTQYF
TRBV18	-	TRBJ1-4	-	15	TGTGCCAGCTCACCACCGGGGCAGCCTAATGAAAAACTGTTTTTT	CASSPPGQPNEKLFF
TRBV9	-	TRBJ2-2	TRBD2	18	TGTGCCAGCAGCGTAGAGCTAGCGGGGGCCGCGAACACCGGGGAGCTGTTTTTT	CASSVELAGAANTGELFF
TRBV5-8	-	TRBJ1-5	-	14	TGTGCCAGCAGCTTGAACACACCCGGGTGGCCCCAGCATTTT	CASSLNTPGWPQHF
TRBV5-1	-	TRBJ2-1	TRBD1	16	TGCGCCAGCAGCTTGGGGACAGGGGTGTCCTACAATGAGCAGTTCTTC	CASSLGTGVSYNEQFF
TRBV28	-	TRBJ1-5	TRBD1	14	TGTGCCAGCACATTGGACAGGGACAATCAGCCCCAGCATTTT	CASTLDRDNQPQHF
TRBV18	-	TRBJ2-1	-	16	TGTGCCAGCTCACCTGAGTCCCGACAATACTACAATGAGCAGTTCTTC	CASSPESRQYYNEQFF
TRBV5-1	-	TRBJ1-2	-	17	TGCGCCAGCAGCATTTCAGGGGAAGTGGCGGCTAACTATGGCTACACCTTC	CASSISGEVAANYGYTF
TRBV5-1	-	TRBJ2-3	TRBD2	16	TGCGCCAGCAGCTTGGTTTTTGGGGGGGGAGGAGATACGCAGTATTTT	CASSLVFGGGGDTQYF